Below are 25 T cell receptor beta chains sequenced from a single sample in a study of T cells in localized non-small cell lung cancer. Some clones are missing from TCRdb's copy, which holds only in-frame ones; the method was immunoSEQ multiplex PCR. The sample shows about 27,000 clones, roughly nine tenths of them seen only once. The sample here was peripheral blood, taken before any cancer treatment. Receptor source: a female donor aged 60 or older with stage II squamous cell lung carcinoma.

The rearrangement uses TRBV27 and TRBJ2-7; 10 bases map to TRBD2. Trimming at V came to 9 bases and at J to 4 bases, leaving 18 bases not matched to a gene. This CDR3 region has 17 residues. The V gene's germline CDR1 is MNHEY and CDR2 SMNVEV (reference sequence). CDR3 protein: CASRFASGSQLGYEQYF. CDR3 sequence (DNA): TGTGCCAGTCGCTTCGCTAGCGGGAGCCAGCTAGGGTACGAGCAGTACTTC.

The chain employs TRBV28 and TRBJ1-3; TRBD1 might be the D (5 bases). Germline V gives CDR1 MDHEN, CDR2 SYDVKM. The CDR3 is made up of 14 amino acids. V lost 5 bases to trimming and J lost 0 bases, with 8 bases between them. The CDR3 DNA reads as TGTGCCAGCAGTGCCCAGGGCTCTGGAAACACCATATATTTT. Encoded protein: CASSAQGSGNTIYF.

The gene calls are TRBV19 and TRBJ2-7; TRBD2 might be the D (5 bases). Trimming removed 3 bases at V and 3 bases at J, with 15 bases between. Germline assignment: CDR1 LNHDA and CDR2 SQIVND (reference sequence). The CDR3 totals 15 residues. The CDR3 region has the DNA TGTGCCAGTAGTATGGGAAGGACTCAAATCTACGAGCAGTACTTC. The encoded protein is CASSMGRTQIYEQYF.

The chain recombines TRBV5-1 with TRBJ2-1; 7 bases match TRBD2. This CDR3 spans 15 amino acids. Germline values: CDR1 SGHRS, CDR2 YFSETQ. V trimming: 5 bases; J trimming: 0 bases; junction bases outside the gene matches: 5. CDR3 coding DNA: TGCGCCAGCAGAACCAGCGGGGTCTCCTACAATGAGCAGTTCTTC. Translating it yields CASRTSGVSYNEQFF.

V usage is TRBV12-5 and J usage is TRBJ1-1; D unclear. The V gene lost 5 bases and the J gene lost 11 bases, with 9 bases spanning the gap. Germline CDR1 is LGHNT and CDR2 is FRNRAP. This CDR3 region has 10 residues. CDR3 DNA: TGTGCTAGTGGTACCGAGACGGCTTTCTTT. It translates to CASGTETAFF.

This rearrangement joins TRBV6-5 to TRBJ2-3, with D tentatively TRBD2 (5 bases). This CDR3 is built from 13 residues. Trimming took 6 bases from V and 4 from J, leaving 11 bases between them. Germline loops: CDR1 MNHEY, CDR2 SVGAGI. The CDR3 coding sequence is TGTGCCAGCAGATTACCGCGGGCAGATACGCAGTATTTT. Translated, it gives CASRLPRADTQYF.

V usage is TRBV7-2 and J usage is TRBJ2-7; a weak D match, TRBD2 (5 bases). The V end lost 4 bases, the J end lost 0 bases, and 13 bases lay between the germline ends. Germline-derived CDR1 and CDR2 are SGHTA and FQGNSA. This CDR3 comprises 15 residues. DNA for the CDR3: TGTGCCAGCAGCTCCGGACTTGGGAGCTCCTACGAGCAGTACTTC. The encoded protein is CASSSGLGSSYEQYF.

The chain carries TRBV6-5 and TRBJ1-3, with unresolved D. Between the trimmed V and J ends, which lost 2 bases and 0 bases, there was a span of 8 bases. CDR1 and CDR2 from the germline V gene are MNHEY and SVGAGI. CDR3 length: 15 amino acids. The CDR3 DNA reads TGTGCCAGCAGTTACAGAGGGAGCTCTGGAAACACCATATATTTT. Translation gives CASSYRGSSGNTIYF.

The genes are TRBV7-2 and TRBJ2-5; 7 nucleotides match TRBD2. The CDR3 is made up of 15 amino acids. The V gene end was trimmed by 4 bases and the J gene end by 4 bases; junction bases not matched to a gene: 9. Germline lookup yields CDR1 SGHTA and CDR2 FQGNSA. For the CDR3, the DNA is TGTGCCAGCAGCTCGTCGGCGGGAGCGATAGAGACCCAGTACTTC. Its translation is CASSSSAGAIETQYF.

This clone came up a few times. The chain uses TRBV7-8 and TRBJ1-5, with D perhaps TRBD1 (5 bases). V was trimmed by 1 base and J by 6 bases, leaving 7 bases between them. Germline CDR1 and CDR2: SGHVS and FQNEAQ. The CDR3 totals 13 residues. The CDR3 DNA follows: TGTGCCAGCAGCTTAGGGGGGACTCAGCCCCAGCATTTT. It translates to CASSLGGTQPQHF.

The V and J genes are TRBV7-9 and TRBJ2-4; TRBD1 agrees at 8 bases. This CDR3 region has 15 residues. V shed 4 bases, J shed 3 bases, and the junction held 5 bases outside the gene matches. Per germline, CDR1 SEHNR and CDR2 FQNEAQ (reference sequence). CDR3 sequence reads: CASSSGGGGKNIQYF. CDR3 in DNA: TGTGCCAGCAGCTCAGGGGGCGGCGGCAAAAACATTCAGTACTTC.

The chain combines TRBV30 with TRBJ1-2; D not certain. Germline V lookup: CDR1 GTSNPN, CDR2 SVGIG (reference sequence). There are 11 residues in the CDR3. V lost 0 bases and J lost 7, with 6 bases in between. CDR3 coding DNA: TGTGCCTGGAGTGTAGGCGGTGGCTACACCTTC. Protein: CAWSVGGGYTF.

This chain links TRBV19 with TRBJ1-1; tentative D call: TRBD1 (6 bases). With 8 bases removed from V and 5 bases from J, the gap between germline ends came to 15 bases. The germline CDR1 and CDR2 sequences are LNHDA and SQIVND (reference sequence). The length of the CDR3 is 13 residues. The CDR3 reads CASLRGGGTEAFF. In DNA, the CDR3 is TGTGCCAGTCTCCGGGGAGGGGGGACTGAAGCTTTCTTT.

The chain recombines TRBV6-1 with TRBJ1-1, with a possible D match to TRBD1 (6 bases). Trimming took 7 bases from V and 2 from J, leaving 17 bases between them. Germline V gives CDR1 MNHNS, CDR2 SASEGT. CDR3 length: 15 amino acids. CDR3 residues: CASTPGAAHNTEAFF. The CDR3 coding sequence is TGTGCCAGCACCCCAGGGGCAGCACACAACACTGAAGCTTTCTTT.

This rearrangement joins TRBV19 to TRBJ1-4; tentative D call: TRBD1 (6 bases). The CDR3 is made up of 15 amino acids. The V gene's germline CDR1 is LNHDA and CDR2 SQIVND (reference sequence). The ends were cut back, 6 bases at V and 5 bases at J, with 16 bases in the middle. The CDR3 nucleotides are TGTGCCAGTAGCCTCTGGACAGATACGAATGAAAAACTGTTTTTT. Protein: CASSLWTDTNEKLFF.

The chain couples TRBV9 to TRBJ2-2; D not resolved. Germline CDR1 reads SGDLS; CDR2 reads YYNGEE. The ends were cut back, 2 bases at V and 1 base at J, with 3 bases in the middle. This CDR3 has 13 amino acids. This CDR3 is CASSVKNTGELFF. The CDR3 DNA follows: TGTGCCAGCAGCGTCAAGAACACCGGGGAGCTGTTTTTT.

This chain links TRBV5-1 with TRBJ1-2; no clear D. Trimming stripped 4 bases from V and 1 base from J, with 8 bases between. Germline CDR1 and CDR2: SGHRS and YFSETQ. The CDR3 spans 13 residues. DNA for the CDR3: TGCGCCAGCAGCCACGGCAGTAACTATGGCTACACCTTC. As protein: CASSHGSNYGYTF.

The chain employs TRBV9 and TRBJ1-1; 9 bases are shared with TRBD1. The J segment lost 1 base and the V segment lost 0 bases, leaving 4 bases of the junction unmatched. The CDR3 runs to 16 residues. Germline-derived CDR1 and CDR2 are SGDLS and YYNGEE. CDR3 DNA sequence: TGTGCCAGCAGCGTAGGGGGACAGGGAGCGAACACTGAAGCTTTCTTT. Its translation is CASSVGGQGANTEAFF.

CDR3 protein: CASSTRQGGWETQYF. In DNA, the CDR3 is TGTGCCAGCAGCACCCGACAGGGAGGGTGGGAGACCCAGTACTTC. The J gene is TRBJ2-5, the V gene TRBV7-9; possibly TRBD1 or TRBD2 for D (7 bases each). Between the trimmed V and J ends, which lost 5 bases and 5 bases, there was a span of 18 bases. This CDR3 spans 15 amino acids. Germline lookup yields CDR1 SEHNR and CDR2 FQNEAQ (reference sequence).

This sequence joins TRBV19 and TRBJ2-1, with TRBD2 matching over 8 bases. This CDR3 spans 15 amino acids. Germline V gene lookup returns CDR1 LNHDA and CDR2 SQIVND (reference sequence). Trimming cost V 7 bases and J 4 bases; bases outside gene matches: 9. Here the CDR3 reads CASTPGTRGYNEQFF. The CDR3 DNA reads as TGTGCCAGTACTCCCGGGACTAGGGGGTACAATGAGCAGTTCTTC.

The DNA of the CDR3 is TGTGCCAGCTCACTTTCGGACAGGGAAGGTTATGGCTACACCTTC. Encoded protein: CASSLSDREGYGYTF. This sequence joins TRBV18 and TRBJ1-2; 8 positions agree with TRBD1. V lost 4 bases, J lost 5 bases, and 9 bases stayed unmatched. The CDR3 extends over 15 amino acids. The germline gives CDR1 KGHSH, CDR2 LQKENI. Filled out from reference TRBV18 and TRBJ1-2, the complete variable domain reads NAGVMQNPRHLVRRRGQEARLRCSPMKGHSHVYWYRQLPEEGLKFMVYLQKENIIDESGMPKERFSAEFPKEGPSILRIQQVVRGDSAAYFCASSLSDREGYGYTFGSGTRLTVV.

This clone was seen a handful of times. This rearrangement joins TRBV28 to TRBJ1-5; TRBD1 aligns across 8 bases. Per germline, CDR1 MDHEN and CDR2 SYDVKM. Trimming cost V 4 bases and J 0 bases; bases outside gene matches: 11. The CDR3 is 18 amino acids. The CDR3 protein is CASSSPGQALYSNQPQHF. The CDR3 DNA reads as TGTGCCAGCAGTTCTCCGGGACAGGCTCTTTATAGCAATCAGCCCCAGCATTTT. Looking up the rest from reference TRBV28 and TRBJ1-5 gives the full variable domain: DVKVTQSSRYLVKRTGEKVFLECVQDMDHENMFWYRQDPGLGLRLIYFSYDVKMKEKGDIPEGYSVSREKKERFSLILESASTNQTSMYLCASSSPGQALYSNQPQHFGDGTRLSIL.

V gene TRBV30 combines with J gene TRBJ1-5; perhaps TRBD1 as D (5 bases). This CDR3 has 14 amino acids. The germline V and J ends were trimmed by 3 bases and 0 bases, with 9 bases remaining between them. Germline CDR1 reads GTSNPN; CDR2 reads SVGIG (reference sequence). The CDR3 DNA reads TGTGCCTGGAGGGGGCCGTATAGCAATCAGCCCCAGCATTTT. Protein product: CAWRGPYSNQPQHF.

The rearrangement uses TRBV2 and TRBJ1-5; 8 bases fit TRBD1. Germline assignment: CDR1 SNHLY and CDR2 FYNNEI. V was clipped by 8 bases and J by 1 base; unmatched bases: 7. CDR3 length equals 15 residues. The CDR3 here is CASATGDTSNQPQHF. In nucleotides, the CDR3 is TGTGCCAGCGCGACAGGGGACACGAGCAATCAGCCCCAGCATTTT.

The rearrangement joins TRBV5-8 to TRBJ2-7; TRBD2 is a possible D gene (5 bases). CDR1 and CDR2 (germline): SGHTS, YDEGEE. Trimming cost V 0 bases and J 0 bases, with 10 bases left between them. The CDR3 is made up of 15 amino acids. The DNA of the CDR3 is TGTGCCAGCAGCTTGGGGCCGACTACCTCCTACGAGCAGTACTTC. This translates into CASSLGPTTSYEQYF.